These 3 T cell receptor beta chains originate from one sample sequenced in a study of T cells in Graves' hyperthyroidism and ophthalmopathy. TCR beta CDR3 regions were amplified from RNA. The primer set for the first-round RT-PCR of the TCR CDR3 was HTBI. Via MiXCR, TCRdb re-called the multiplex PCR reads, giving one row per CDR3 protein. The table includes 350,000 to 450,000 distinct CDR3 sequences, roughly a sixth detected once. The sequenced material came from blood. Receptor source: a woman aged 30 to 39 with Graves' hyperthyroidism that later progressed to Graves' ophthalmopathy.

This clonotype showed up just a few times. The rearrangement joins TRBV4-2 to TRBJ2-2; 8 bases match TRBD2. Germline V gene sequence: CDR1 LGHNA, CDR2 YNFKEQ. Trimming removed 0 bases from V and 6 bases from J; junction bases left unmatched: 12. This CDR3 comprises 18 residues. CDR3 residues: CASSQEALAVRSSGELFF. The CDR3 nucleotides are TGTGCCAGCAGCCAAGAGGCACTAGCGGTACGGTCCTCCGGGGAGCTGTTTTTT.

The V gene is TRBV7-2, the J gene TRBJ2-3, with D possibly TRBD2 on 7 matching bases. The CDR3 sequence is 14 residues long. With 2 bases removed from V and 7 bases from J, the gap between germline ends came to 13 bases. The V gene's germline CDR1 is SGHTA and CDR2 FQGNSA. CDR3 amino acids: CASSLRGRGNTQYF. The DNA for the CDR3 is TGTGCCAGCAGCTTAAGGGGGAGGGGTAATACGCAGTATTTT.

This clonotype was seen at least ten times. The V gene is TRBV11-3, the J gene TRBJ2-1; 12 bases align to TRBD2. Trimming at V came to 3 bases and at J to 6 bases, leaving 9 bases not matched to a gene. The CDR3 loop spans 17 amino acids. CDR1 is SGHNT and CDR2 is YENEEA in the germline V gene. As DNA, the CDR3 is TGTGCCAGCAGCTTCCCTAGCGGGGGGGTTTTTGGCAATGAGCAGTTCTTC. It codes for CASSFPSGGVFGNEQFF.